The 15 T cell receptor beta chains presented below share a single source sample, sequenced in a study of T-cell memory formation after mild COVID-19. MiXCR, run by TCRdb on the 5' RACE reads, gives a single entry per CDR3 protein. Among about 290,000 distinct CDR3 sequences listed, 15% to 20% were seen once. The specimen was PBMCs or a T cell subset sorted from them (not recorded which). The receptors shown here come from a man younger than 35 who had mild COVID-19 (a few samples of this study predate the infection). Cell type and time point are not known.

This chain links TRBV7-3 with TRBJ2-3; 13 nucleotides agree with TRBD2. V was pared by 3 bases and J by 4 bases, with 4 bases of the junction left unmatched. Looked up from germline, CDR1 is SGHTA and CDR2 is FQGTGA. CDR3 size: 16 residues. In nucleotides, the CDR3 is TGTGCCAGCAGCTTCGGGACTAGCGGGGCGGCAGATACGCAGTATTTT. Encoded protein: CASSFGTSGAADTQYF.

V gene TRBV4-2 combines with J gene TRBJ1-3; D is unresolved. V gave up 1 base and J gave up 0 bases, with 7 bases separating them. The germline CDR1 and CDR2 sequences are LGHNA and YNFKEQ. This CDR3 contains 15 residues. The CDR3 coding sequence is TGTGCCAGCAGCCAAGTCGGGGACTCTGGAAACACCATATATTTT. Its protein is CASSQVGDSGNTIYF.

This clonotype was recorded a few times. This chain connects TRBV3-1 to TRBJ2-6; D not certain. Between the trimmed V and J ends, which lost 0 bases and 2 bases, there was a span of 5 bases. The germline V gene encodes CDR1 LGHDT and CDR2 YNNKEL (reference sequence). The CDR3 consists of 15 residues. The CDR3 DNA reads TGTGCCAGCAGCCAAGACTTAACTGGGGCCAACGTCCTGACTTTC. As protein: CASSQDLTGANVLTF.

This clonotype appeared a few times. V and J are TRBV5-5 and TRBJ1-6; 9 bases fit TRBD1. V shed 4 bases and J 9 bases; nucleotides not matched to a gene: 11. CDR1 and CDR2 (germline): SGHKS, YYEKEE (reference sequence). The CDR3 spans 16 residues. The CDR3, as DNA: TGTGCCAGCAGCCTCTGGGACAGGGCGTTAGCTTCACCCCTCCACTTT. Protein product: CASSLWDRALASPLHF.

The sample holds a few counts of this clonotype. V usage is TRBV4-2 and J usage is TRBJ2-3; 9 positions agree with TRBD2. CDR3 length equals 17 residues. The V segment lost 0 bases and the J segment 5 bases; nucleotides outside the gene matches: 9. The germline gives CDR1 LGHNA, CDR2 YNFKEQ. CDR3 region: CASSQDRQRGVRDTQYF. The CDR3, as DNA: TGTGCCAGCAGCCAAGATCGACAGCGGGGGGTGAGAGATACGCAGTATTTT.

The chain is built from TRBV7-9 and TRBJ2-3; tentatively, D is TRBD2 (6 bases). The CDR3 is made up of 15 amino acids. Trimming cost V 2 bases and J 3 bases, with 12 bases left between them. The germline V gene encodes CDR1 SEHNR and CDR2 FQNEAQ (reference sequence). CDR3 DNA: TGTGCCAGCAGCTTAAGGCGTAGCGGAACAGATACGCAGTATTTT. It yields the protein CASSLRRSGTDTQYF.

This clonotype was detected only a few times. CDR3 coding DNA: TGTGCCAGCAGTTATCAGGGGGCGATGGAAAACATTCAGTACTTC. Translating it yields CASSYQGAMENIQYF. The genes are TRBV12-3 or TRBV12-4 and TRBJ2-4, with TRBD1 identical over 8 bases. Trimming at V came to 4 bases and at J to 5 bases, leaving 7 bases not matched to a gene. The CDR3 extends over 15 amino acids.

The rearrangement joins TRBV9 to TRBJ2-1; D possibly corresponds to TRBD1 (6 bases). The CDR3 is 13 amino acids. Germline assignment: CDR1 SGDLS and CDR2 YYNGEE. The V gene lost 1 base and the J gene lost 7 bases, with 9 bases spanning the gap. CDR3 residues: CASSVRGNNEQFF. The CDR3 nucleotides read TGTGCCAGCAGCGTAAGGGGGAATAATGAGCAGTTCTTC.

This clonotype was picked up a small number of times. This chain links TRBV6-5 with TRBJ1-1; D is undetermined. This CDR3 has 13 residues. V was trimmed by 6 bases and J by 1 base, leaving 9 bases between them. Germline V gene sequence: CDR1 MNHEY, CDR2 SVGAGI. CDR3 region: CASSGEPNTEAFF. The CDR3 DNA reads TGTGCCAGCAGCGGGGAGCCGAACACTGAAGCTTTCTTT.

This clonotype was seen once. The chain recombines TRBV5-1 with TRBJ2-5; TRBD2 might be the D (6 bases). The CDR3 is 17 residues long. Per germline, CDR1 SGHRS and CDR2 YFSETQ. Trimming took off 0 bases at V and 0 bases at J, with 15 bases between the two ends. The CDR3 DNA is TGCGCCAGCAGCTTGGCCGCGGCGGGGAGTTACCAAGAGACCCAGTACTTC. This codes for CASSLAAAGSYQETQYF.

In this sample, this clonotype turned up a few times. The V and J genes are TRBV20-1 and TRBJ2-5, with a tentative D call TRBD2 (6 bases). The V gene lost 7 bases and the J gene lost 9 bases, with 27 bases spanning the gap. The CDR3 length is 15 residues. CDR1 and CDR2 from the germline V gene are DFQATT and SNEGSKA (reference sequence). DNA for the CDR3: TGCAGTGGGCAGGGAAGCGGGTCCACCAGCAGGGCCCAGTACTTC. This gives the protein CSGQGSGSTSRAQYF.

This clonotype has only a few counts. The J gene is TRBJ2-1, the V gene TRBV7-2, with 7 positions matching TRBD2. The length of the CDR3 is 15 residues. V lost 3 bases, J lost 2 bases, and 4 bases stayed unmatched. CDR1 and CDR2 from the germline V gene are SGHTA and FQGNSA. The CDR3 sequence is CASSFGLEAYNEQFF. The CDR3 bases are TGTGCCAGCAGCTTTGGACTAGAGGCCTACAATGAGCAGTTCTTC.

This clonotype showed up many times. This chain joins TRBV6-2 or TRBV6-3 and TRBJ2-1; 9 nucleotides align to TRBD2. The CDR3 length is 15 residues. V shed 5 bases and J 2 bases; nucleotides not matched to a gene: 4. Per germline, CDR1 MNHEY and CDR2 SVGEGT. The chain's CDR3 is CASSTSGGTYNEQFF. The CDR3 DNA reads TGTGCCAGCAGTACGAGCGGGGGGACCTACAATGAGCAGTTCTTC.

The DNA for the CDR3 is TGTGCCACCAGCAGCGGTAGCGGGGGCTACAATGAGCAGTTCTTC. Translation gives CATSSGSGGYNEQFF. This rearrangement joins TRBV15 to TRBJ2-1; 9 bases align to TRBD2. V lost 3 bases to trimming and J lost 3 bases; unmatched junction nucleotides: 3. There are 15 residues in the CDR3. Germline V gene sequence: CDR1 LNHNV, CDR2 YYDKDF (reference sequence).

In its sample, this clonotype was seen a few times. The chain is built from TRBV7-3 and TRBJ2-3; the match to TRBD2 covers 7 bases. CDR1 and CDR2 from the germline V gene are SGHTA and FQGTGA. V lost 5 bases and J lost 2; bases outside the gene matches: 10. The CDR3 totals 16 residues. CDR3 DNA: TGTGCCAGCAGCCCCCGTTCGCGGGGGACCACAGATACGCAGTATTTT. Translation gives CASSPRSRGTTDTQYF.